A selection of T cell receptor beta chains follows, all from one sample in a study of CD8+ T cells in alopecia areata. Sequencing used immunoSEQ multiplex PCR; TCRdb keeps in-frame clones, though not all of them. The data contain about 150,000 clones, 55% to 75% of them singletons. The sequencing here drew on CD4+ T cells sorted from blood, taken at week 4, from a patient treated with tofacitinib. These receptor sequences come from a human donor with alopecia areata. Both conserved end residues are part of each CDR3. The order of the fields is V gene, D gene, clone size, J gene, CDR3 protein, CDR3 DNA. D genes are given only for firm matches. Clone size is given for some rows only: seen once, a few or many times, or a class if the clone is expanded.

>TRBV5-1|NA|few|TRBJ1-1
CASSLGGTTNTEAFF
TGCGCCAGCAGCTTGGGGGGCACAACGAACACTGAAGCTTTCTTT
>TRBV29-1|NA|few|TRBJ2-1
CSVETPVPYNEQFF
TGCAGCGTTGAGACGCCTGTCCCCTACAATGAGCAGTTCTTC
>TRBV29-1|NA|few|TRBJ2-6
CSVVSYSGANVLTF
TGCAGCGTGGTTAGTTACTCTGGGGCCAACGTCCTGACTTTC
>TRBV29-1|NA|NA|TRBJ2-5
CSVYRVQETQYF
TGCAGCGTCTACAGGGTACAAGAGACCCAGTACTTC
>TRBV29-1|TRBD1|NA|TRBJ2-7
CSVEVGQAYEQYF
TGCAGCGTTGAAGTCGGACAGGCCTACGAGCAGTACTTC
>TRBV29-1|NA|NA|TRBJ1-4
CSVVVVPREKLFF
TGCAGCGTTGTAGTAGTGCCCAGGGAAAAACTGTTTTTT
>TRBV30|TRBD1|NA|TRBJ2-7
CAWSAGQGFSYEQYF
TGTGCCTGGAGTGCCGGACAGGGTTTCTCCTACGAGCAGTACTTC
>TRBV29-1|TRBD2|NA|TRBJ2-3
CSVRSGGTDTQYF
TGCAGCGTTCGGAGCGGGGGCACAGATACGCAGTATTTT
>TRBV9|NA|NA|TRBJ2-3
CASSVEPVGDTQYF
TGTGCCAGCAGCGTAGAACCCGTCGGAGATACGCAGTATTTT
>TRBV30|NA|NA|TRBJ2-7
CARTARGEQYF
TGTGCCAGGACAGCCCGGGGCGAGCAGTACTTC
>TRBV5-1|NA|NA|TRBJ1-2
CASSLGTDYGYTF
TGCGCCAGCAGCTTGGGGACAGACTATGGCTACACCTTC
>TRBV5-1|NA|NA|TRBJ2-7
CASSPPQPYEQYF
TGCGCCAGCAGCCCCCCCCAACCCTACGAGCAGTACTTC
>TRBV5-1|NA|NA|TRBJ2-7
CASSLPGLESYEQYF
TGCGCCAGCAGCTTACCGGGACTGGAATCCTACGAGCAGTACTTC
>TRBV30|NA|NA|TRBJ2-7
CAWSTGWSYEQYF
TGTGCCTGGAGCACGGGTTGGTCCTACGAGCAGTACTTC
>TRBV30|NA|NA|TRBJ1-6
CAWSPVPGSPLHF
TGTGCCTGGAGCCCGGTCCCAGGTTCACCCCTCCACTTT
>TRBV7-9|TRBD1|few|TRBJ1-1
CASSARQGNTEAFF
TGTGCCAGCAGCGCAAGACAGGGGAACACTGAAGCTTTCTTT
>TRBV5-1|NA|NA|TRBJ2-3
CASSPETRGTDTQYF
TGCGCCAGCAGCCCCGAGACTAGGGGCACAGATACGCAGTATTTT
>TRBV30|NA|NA|TRBJ2-5
CAWGQQETQYF
TGTGCCTGGGGACAGCAAGAGACCCAGTACTTC
>TRBV29-1|NA|NA|TRBJ2-5
CSAQGTETQYF
TGCAGCGCCCAAGGGACAGAGACCCAGTACTTC
>TRBV29-1|NA|NA|TRBJ2-7
CSVDEGHEQYF
TGCAGCGTTGATGAAGGGCACGAGCAGTACTTC
>TRBV2|NA|NA|TRBJ1-6
CASSPRRVRSYNSPLHF
TGTGCCAGCAGCCCCAGGAGGGTACGATCCTATAATTCACCCCTCCACTTT
>TRBV27|NA|few|TRBJ2-1
CASRGLGEQFF
TGTGCCAGCCGGGGGTTGGGTGAGCAGTTCTTC
>TRBV19|TRBD1|few|TRBJ1-1
CASGQGLNTEAFF
TGTGCCAGTGGACAGGGCCTGAACACTGAAGCTTTCTTT
>TRBV7-2|NA|NA|TRBJ2-4
CAINEQLGNIQYF
TGTGCCATAAACGAGCAGTTGGGAAACATTCAGTACTTC
>TRBV30|NA|NA|TRBJ1-1
CAWSRTYTEAFF
TGTGCCTGGAGTCGGACTTACACTGAAGCTTTCTTT
>TRBV30|TRBD1|once|TRBJ1-5
CAWSSDRVQPQHF
TGTGCCTGGAGTTCAGACAGGGTCCAGCCCCAGCATTTT
>TRBV5-1|NA|once|TRBJ1-2
CASSAEGRTNGYTF
TGCGCCAGCAGCGCCGAGGGACGGACGAATGGCTACACCTTC
>TRBV15|NA|NA|TRBJ1-4
CATSRGQANEKLFF
TGTGCCACCAGCAGAGGACAGGCCAATGAAAAACTGTTTTTT
>TRBV30|NA|NA|TRBJ2-3
CAWTAGADTQYF
TGTGCCTGGACGGCGGGCGCAGATACGCAGTATTTT
>TRBV19|NA|NA|TRBJ2-5
CASSNFRGVVGQETQYF
TGTGCCAGTAGTAACTTTAGAGGGGTCGTGGGGCAAGAGACCCAGTACTTC
>TRBV7-3|NA|few|TRBJ2-1
CASSLNLYNEQFF
TGTGCCAGCAGCTTAAACCTCTACAATGAGCAGTTCTTC
>TRBV30|NA|NA|TRBJ1-2
CAWSSDYGYTF
TGTGCCTGGAGTAGTGACTATGGCTACACCTTC
>TRBV7-2|TRBD1|NA|TRBJ1-6
CASSFQGANSPLHF
TGTGCCAGCAGCTTTCAGGGGGCGAATTCACCCCTCCACTTT
>TRBV5-1|TRBD2|NA|TRBJ2-3
CASSRSPGGPGDTQYF
TGCGCCAGCAGCCGCTCCCCGGGGGGGCCGGGCGATACGCAGTATTTT
>TRBV27|NA|NA|TRBJ2-5
CASSFDGRLQETQYF
TGTGCCAGCAGTTTCGACGGTAGACTTCAAGAGACCCAGTACTTC
>TRBV7-2|NA|NA|TRBJ2-2
CASSRKTAAGELFF
TGTGCCAGCAGCCGCAAGACAGCCGCAGGGGAGCTGTTTTTT
>TRBV4-2|TRBD2|NA|TRBJ2-3
CASSGRLAGAQDTQYF
TGTGCCAGCAGCGGACGACTAGCGGGGGCTCAAGATACGCAGTATTTT
>TRBV30|NA|NA|TRBJ1-2
CAWRTPGNYGYTF
TGTGCCTGGAGGACTCCTGGTAACTATGGCTACACCTTC
>TRBV29-1|NA|NA|TRBJ1-5
CSAQGDGDQPQHF
TGCAGCGCTCAAGGGGACGGAGATCAGCCCCAGCATTTT
>TRBV14|NA|NA|TRBJ1-6
CASSQDLGVVNSPLHF
TGTGCCAGCAGCCAAGATCTCGGCGTCGTGAATTCACCCCTCCACTTT
>TRBV7-2|TRBD1|NA|TRBJ2-2
CASSRRTGSTGELFF
TGTGCCAGCAGCCGACGGACAGGGTCCACCGGGGAGCTGTTTTTT
>TRBV5-6|NA|NA|TRBJ2-7
CASSLEAAIYEQYF
TGTGCCAGCAGCTTGGAGGCAGCCATCTACGAGCAGTACTTC
>TRBV27|NA|few|TRBJ2-5
CASRAGDSQETQYF
TGTGCCAGCAGGGCCGGGGACTCTCAAGAGACCCAGTACTTC
>TRBV27|NA|once|TRBJ1-1
CASSLTTGYTEAFF
TGTGCCAGCAGTCTTACGACAGGATACACTGAAGCTTTCTTT
>TRBV30|NA|NA|TRBJ1-3
CAWSPSRKRNTIYF
TGTGCCTGGAGTCCCAGCAGGAAACGAAACACCATATATTTT
>TRBV30|NA|NA|TRBJ2-5
CAWSPRARETQYF
TGTGCCTGGTCCCCTAGGGCCCGGGAGACCCAGTACTTC
>TRBV7-3|NA|NA|TRBJ2-7
CASSLGGNYEQYF
TGTGCCAGCAGCTTAGGGGGCAACTACGAGCAGTACTTC
>TRBV5-4|NA|few|TRBJ1-2
CASSPPDGGRDSGYTF
TGTGCCAGCAGTCCCCCGGACGGGGGAAGGGATAGTGGCTACACCTTC
>TRBV29-1|TRBD2|NA|TRBJ2-5
CSVREGQETQYF
TGCAGCGTTAGGGAGGGACAAGAGACCCAGTACTTC
>TRBV29-1|TRBD1|NA|TRBJ2-2
CSAKQGIAGELFF
TGCAGCGCAAAACAGGGGATCGCCGGGGAGCTGTTTTTT
>TRBV29-1|TRBD1|few|TRBJ1-2
CSVAGQGDYGYTF
TGCAGCGTTGCGGGACAGGGGGACTATGGCTACACCTTC
>TRBV27|TRBD1|NA|TRBJ1-2
CASSGTAANYGYTF
TGTGCCAGCAGCGGGACAGCTGCTAACTATGGCTACACCTTC
>TRBV27|NA|NA|TRBJ1-6
CASSVNFRISPLHF
TGTGCCAGCAGTGTAAACTTCAGGATATCACCCCTCCACTTT
>TRBV29-1|TRBD1|NA|TRBJ2-2
CSVLDRAYANTGELFF
TGCAGCGTACTGGACAGGGCTTACGCGAACACCGGGGAGCTGTTTTTT
>TRBV10-2|TRBD1|NA|TRBJ2-3
CASRRDRAFTDTQYF
TGCGCCAGCAGAAGGGACAGGGCTTTCACAGATACGCAGTATTTT
>TRBV4-2|NA|NA|TRBJ2-7
CASSQERGDYYEQYF
TGTGCCAGCAGCCAAGAGCGCGGCGATTACTACGAGCAGTACTTC